Presented here are 10 T cell receptor beta chains from one specimen sequenced in a study of early T cells in non-severe SARS-CoV-2 infection. One entry per CDR3 protein results from TCRdb running MiXCR on the 5' RACE reads. This sample carries tens of thousands of distinct CDR3 sequences, over 5% of them seen once, and the ten largest clones take approximately 5.7%. The sequencing used whole blood, collected at baseline. The receptors derive from an adult who was a healthcare worker with PCR-confirmed SARS-CoV-2 infection or an uninfected control (not recorded which).

This clonotype was counted many times. J is TRBJ1-1 and V is TRBV28; a possible D gene is TRBD1 (5 bases). The germline gives CDR1 MDHEN, CDR2 SYDVKM. The ends were cut back, 6 bases at V and 1 base at J, with 21 bases in the middle. The CDR3 is 17 amino acids. CDR3 residues: CASSQMHGGYRNTEAFF. In nucleotides, the CDR3 is TGTGCCAGCAGCCAGATGCATGGGGGATATAGGAACACTGAAGCTTTCTTT.

This clonotype was picked up many times. The chain is built from TRBV29-1 and TRBJ2-2, with 10 bases fitting TRBD1. V lost 6 bases and J lost 4; bases outside the gene matches: 5. Germline V lookup: CDR1 SQVTM, CDR2 ANQGSEA. The CDR3 consists of 14 residues. The CDR3 nucleotides read TGCAGCGTCGCCTGGACAGGGGGCACCGGGGAGCTGTTTTTT. Residues: CSVAWTGGTGELFF.

Ten or more counts support this clonotype. This chain links TRBV3-1 with TRBJ2-7; 7 bases map to TRBD2. V was clipped by 8 bases and J by 7 bases; unmatched bases: 5. CDR1 and CDR2 from the germline V gene are LGHDT and YNNKEL (reference sequence). The length of the CDR3 is 11 residues. The CDR3 here is CASAGRREQYF. CDR3 in DNA: TGTGCCAGCGCCGGGAGGCGGGAGCAGTACTTC.

This clonotype was observed at least ten times. The gene calls are TRBV29-1 and TRBJ2-5; 8 nucleotides agree with TRBD2. The CDR3 is made up of 13 amino acids. The V and J ends lost 5 bases and 5 bases, in that order; junction bases with no gene match: 7. CDR1 and CDR2 (germline): SQVTM, ANQGSEA. The CDR3 loop is CSVQPGLEETQYF. The DNA for the CDR3 is TGCAGCGTTCAACCGGGACTAGAGGAGACCCAGTACTTC.

This clonotype appeared a few times. This rearrangement joins TRBV6-5 to TRBJ1-5, with 7 bases fitting TRBD1. The CDR3 sequence is 13 residues long. The V gene end was trimmed by 6 bases and the J gene end by 2 bases; junction bases not matched to a gene: 1. Germline V gene lookup returns CDR1 MNHEY and CDR2 SVGAGI. The CDR3 reads CASRGQGNQPQHF. CDR3 nucleotide sequence: TGTGCCAGCAGAGGACAGGGCAATCAGCCCCAGCATTTT.

This clonotype was picked up many times. The rearrangement uses TRBV6-5 and TRBJ1-1; 9 nucleotides align to TRBD1. This CDR3 contains 15 residues. V was clipped by 6 bases and J by 4 bases; unmatched bases: 9. The germline V gene encodes CDR1 MNHEY and CDR2 SVGAGI. The CDR3 sequence is CASRPGQGSGTEAFF. The CDR3 coding sequence is TGTGCCAGCAGGCCCGGACAGGGGAGTGGCACTGAAGCTTTCTTT.

This clonotype was recorded a few times. The rearrangement joins TRBV12-3 or TRBV12-4 to TRBJ1-2, with a tentative D call TRBD1 (6 bases). The CDR3 contains 13 residues. V lost 6 bases and J lost 4, with 12 bases in between. CDR3 coding DNA: TGTGCCAGCAGCTTGGGAGGGGGCTATGGCTACACCTTC. Amino acids: CASSLGGGYGYTF.

This clonotype was detected only once. CDR3: CASSLGVTNEKLFF. CDR3 nucleotide sequence: TGTGCCAGCAGCTTAGGGGTAACTAATGAAAAACTGTTTTTT. V is TRBV7-9 and J is TRBJ1-4; D ambiguous. This CDR3 contains 14 residues. The V gene's germline CDR1 is SEHNR and CDR2 FQNEAQ (reference sequence). Between the trimmed V and J ends, which lost 1 base and 1 base, there was a span of 4 bases.

This clonotype has a handful of counts. This chain's CDR3 is CAWSVGGDEQFF. The CDR3 coding sequence is TGTGCCTGGAGTGTAGGAGGGGATGAGCAGTTCTTC. The V and J genes are TRBV30 and TRBJ2-1, with a weak D call TRBD2 (6 bases). Germline-derived CDR1 and CDR2 are GTSNPN and SVGIG (reference sequence). This CDR3 is built from 12 residues. Trimming shortened V by 0 bases and J by 8 bases, and 8 bases separated the two germline ends.

V and J are TRBV7-9 and TRBJ1-6; D gene ambiguous. V was pared by 5 bases and J by 5 bases, with 13 bases between. The germline gives CDR1 SEHNR, CDR2 FQNEAQ (reference sequence). This CDR3 spans 15 amino acids. The chain's CDR3 is CASSRVTVDNSPLHF. The CDR3 coding sequence is TGTGCCAGCAGCCGAGTGACGGTCGATAATTCACCCCTCCACTTT.